This paragraph covers one T cell receptor (beta chain) sequence. This sample stems from a study of blood T cell repertoires in COVID-19. About the research overall: Acute-phase and convalescent COVID-19 samples originated in the United States, Italy and Spain.

In the authors' methods: The authors estimated nucleated cell counts from reference gene primer amplification. Assay used: immunoSEQ multiplex PCR; TCRdb lists only in-frame clones, some missing. D and trimming were read from the DNA, whereas the V and J calls and clone size are those reported in that table. The sample records fewer than 350,000 clones, roughly 87% being singletons. V gave up 4 bases and J gave up 2 bases, with 12 bases separating them. Germline V gene data show CDR1 as SGHRS and CDR2 as YFSETQ. The CDR3 sequence is 14 residues long. Those enrolled, adults aged roughly 18 to 95 years, came from under 25 US areas.

This clonotype was obtained from a woman aged 40-49 years who had recovered from COVID-19. Material: PBMCs or T cells enriched from blood (not recorded which). The gene calls are TRBV5-1 and TRBJ2-5; D perhaps matches TRBD1 (5 bases). Here the CDR3 reads CASSPGHYQETQYF. The CDR3 DNA follows: TGCGCCAGCAGCCCCGGACACTATCAAGAGACCCAGTACTTC.